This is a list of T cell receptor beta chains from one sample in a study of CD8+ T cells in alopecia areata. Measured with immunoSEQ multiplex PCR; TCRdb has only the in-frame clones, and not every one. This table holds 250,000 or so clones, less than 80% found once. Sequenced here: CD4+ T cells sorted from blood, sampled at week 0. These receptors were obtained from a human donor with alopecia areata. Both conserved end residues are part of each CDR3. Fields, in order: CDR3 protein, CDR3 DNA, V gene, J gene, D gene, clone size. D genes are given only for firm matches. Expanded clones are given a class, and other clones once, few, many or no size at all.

CDR3: CASSEGLAGGPAYNEQFF
DNA: TGTGCCAGCAGTGAAGGTCTAGCGGGGGGGCCGGCCTACAATGAGCAGTTCTTC
V: TRBV25-1
J: TRBJ2-1
D: TRBD2
size: .

CDR3: CASSLKQGNSPLHF
DNA: TGTGCCAGCAGCTTAAAACAGGGTAATTCACCCCTCCACTTT
V: TRBV7-3
J: TRBJ1-6
D: .
size: once

CDR3: CAWSVRGNTDTQYF
DNA: TGTGCCTGGAGTGTTCGAGGGAACACAGATACGCAGTATTTT
V: TRBV30
J: TRBJ2-3
D: .
size: once

CDR3: CSVAGTAGEKLFF
DNA: TGCAGCGTTGCGGGGACAGCGGGCGAAAAACTGTTTTTT
V: TRBV29-1
J: TRBJ1-4
D: TRBD1
size: .

CDR3: CASSLAVASGGETQYF
DNA: TGTGCCAGCAGCTTGGCCGTAGCAAGCGGGGGAGAGACCCAGTACTTC
V: TRBV5-4
J: TRBJ2-5
D: TRBD2
size: few

CDR3: CASSQGGRTEAFF
DNA: TGCGCCAGCAGCCAAGGTGGGCGGACTGAAGCTTTCTTT
V: TRBV4-3
J: TRBJ1-1
D: .
size: .

CDR3: CASRAVGELFF
DNA: TGTGCCAGCAGAGCAGTCGGGGAGCTGTTTTTT
V: TRBV6-5
J: TRBJ2-2
D: .
size: .

CDR3: CATRDRGTFRMNTEAFF
DNA: TGTGCCACCAGGGACAGGGGGACCTTCCGCATGAACACTGAAGCTTTCTTT
V: TRBV15
J: TRBJ1-1
D: TRBD1
size: .

CDR3: CAWSAGSLRSNEQFF
DNA: TGTGCCTGGAGTGCCGGGTCCCTAAGGAGCAATGAGCAGTTCTTC
V: TRBV30
J: TRBJ2-1
D: .
size: .

CDR3: CASSLALTTASSYEQYF
DNA: TGTGCCAGCAGCTTAGCACTTACAACCGCCAGCTCCTACGAGCAGTACTTC
V: TRBV7-2
J: TRBJ2-7
D: .
size: few

CDR3: CASSAGGNKETQYF
DNA: TGTGCCAGCAGCGCTGGTGGCAACAAAGAGACCCAGTACTTC
V: TRBV5-4
J: TRBJ2-5
D: .
size: .

CDR3: CASSQESLDGNTIYF
DNA: TGCGCCAGCAGCCAAGAATCCTTGGATGGAAACACCATATATTTT
V: TRBV4-3
J: TRBJ1-3
D: .
size: .

CDR3: CSVAGTASSYGYTF
DNA: TGCAGCGTAGCCGGGACGGCGTCGTCCTATGGCTACACCTTC
V: TRBV29-1
J: TRBJ1-2
D: .
size: .

CDR3: CASSLGWGDSPLHF
DNA: TGTGCCAGCAGTTTGGGATGGGGGGATTCACCCCTCCACTTT
V: TRBV27
J: TRBJ1-6
D: .
size: .

CDR3: CASSPRGDYLNEKLFF
DNA: TGCGCCAGCAGCCCAAGGGGGGACTACCTCAATGAAAAACTGTTTTTT
V: TRBV5-1
J: TRBJ1-4
D: .
size: .

CDR3: CASSRAGSSYEQYF
DNA: TGTGCCAGCAGCCGAGCGGGATCCTCCTACGAGCAGTACTTC
V: TRBV5-6
J: TRBJ2-7
D: TRBD2
size: .

CDR3: CSVEVNTEAFF
DNA: TGCAGCGTTGAAGTAAACACTGAAGCTTTCTTT
V: TRBV29-1
J: TRBJ1-1
D: .
size: .

CDR3: CASSLKERSPLHF
DNA: TGTGCCAGCAGCTTAAAGGAACGGTCACCCCTCCACTTT
V: TRBV7-6
J: TRBJ1-6
D: .
size: few

CDR3: CAWSGRVDTQYF
DNA: TGTGCCTGGAGTGGGAGGGTAGATACGCAGTATTTT
V: TRBV30
J: TRBJ2-3
D: .
size: .

CDR3: CSVATANYGYTF
DNA: TGCAGCGTTGCCACCGCTAACTATGGCTACACCTTC
V: TRBV29-1
J: TRBJ1-2
D: .
size: few

CDR3: CASSRRRGSGANVLTF
DNA: TGTGCCAGCAGCCGCAGGCGGGGATCTGGGGCCAACGTCCTGACTTTC
V: TRBV7-2
J: TRBJ2-6
D: .
size: .

CDR3: CASPTGAYGYTF
DNA: TGTGCCTCCCCGACAGGGGCGTATGGCTACACCTTC
V: TRBV30
J: TRBJ1-2
D: TRBD1
size: .

CDR3: CASSLTGDSYEQYF
DNA: TGTGCCAGCAGCCTCACAGGGGACTCCTACGAGCAGTACTTC
V: TRBV11-2
J: TRBJ2-7
D: TRBD1
size: .

CDR3: CAWNPAGIYEQYF
DNA: TGTGCCTGGAATCCTGCGGGCATTTACGAGCAGTACTTC
V: TRBV30
J: TRBJ2-7
D: .
size: .

CDR3: CSVAAAGGNTIYF
DNA: TGCAGCGTTGCGGCGGCAGGGGGGAACACCATATATTTT
V: TRBV29-1
J: TRBJ1-3
D: TRBD1
size: .

CDR3: CASSLARRAQYF
DNA: TGTGCCAGCAGCTTAGCAAGGAGGGCCCAGTACTTC
V: TRBV11-2
J: TRBJ2-5
D: .
size: .

CDR3: CASSYSPRLNTEAFF
DNA: TGTGCCAGCAGTTACTCACCCAGACTGAACACTGAAGCTTTCTTT
V: TRBV6-6
J: TRBJ1-1
D: .
size: few

CDR3: CASSLGPLGEAIQYF
DNA: TGCGCCAGCAGCTTGGGACCCTTGGGGGAAGCGATTCAGTACTTC
V: TRBV5-1
J: TRBJ2-4
D: .
size: .

CDR3: CAISESSRTNGYTF
DNA: TGTGCCATCAGTGAGTCGAGTAGGACTAATGGCTACACCTTC
V: TRBV10-3
J: TRBJ1-2
D: .
size: .

CDR3: CASSQDLADTQYF
DNA: TGTGCCAGCAGCCAGGATCTAGCAGATACGCAGTATTTT
V: TRBV4-2
J: TRBJ2-3
D: .
size: .

CDR3: CASSPDRRSPLHF
DNA: TGTGCCAGCAGTCCCGACAGGCGGTCACCCCTCCACTTT
V: TRBV27
J: TRBJ1-6
D: .
size: .

CDR3: CSVRLSHTIYF
DNA: TGCAGCGTTCGATTGTCGCACACCATATATTTT
V: TRBV29-1
J: TRBJ1-3
D: .
size: few

CDR3: CAWSVQGSTEAFF
DNA: TGTGCCTGGAGTGTACAGGGGAGCACTGAAGCTTTCTTT
V: TRBV30
J: TRBJ1-1
D: TRBD1
size: .

CDR3: CASSLSGPSNQPQHF
DNA: TGTGCCAGCAGCTTATCTGGACCTAGCAATCAGCCCCAGCATTTT
V: TRBV7-2
J: TRBJ1-5
D: .
size: .

CDR3: CSVERAVKRNEQFF
DNA: TGCAGCGTTGAGAGGGCGGTCAAACGCAATGAGCAGTTCTTC
V: TRBV29-1
J: TRBJ2-1
D: .
size: .

CDR3: CASSQWGGNVLTF
DNA: TGCGCCAGCAGCCAATGGGGGGGCAACGTCCTGACTTTC
V: TRBV4-3
J: TRBJ2-6
D: TRBD2
size: .

CDR3: CASSLGGSTEQFF
DNA: TGTGCCAGCAGCTTAGGCGGTAGTACAGAGCAGTTCTTC
V: TRBV11-3
J: TRBJ2-1
D: .
size: .

CDR3: CSVELPGGPQHF
DNA: TGCAGCGTTGAACTCCCCGGCGGGCCCCAGCATTTT
V: TRBV29-1
J: TRBJ1-5
D: .
size: .

CDR3: CASSLNYGYTF
DNA: TGTGCCAGCAGCCTCAACTATGGCTACACCTTC
V: TRBV13
J: TRBJ1-2
D: .
size: .

CDR3: CAWSSPQGKAFF
DNA: TGTGCCTGGTCGTCCCCCCAGGGTAAAGCTTTCTTT
V: TRBV30
J: TRBJ1-1
D: .
size: .

CDR3: CASSLALGRQETQYF
DNA: TGCGCCAGCAGCTTGGCACTGGGGCGGCAAGAGACCCAGTACTTC
V: TRBV5-1
J: TRBJ2-5
D: .
size: few

CDR3: CASSLQLVGGYTF
DNA: TGTGCCAGCAGCTTGCAGCTGGTAGGCGGCTACACCTTC
V: TRBV5-8
J: TRBJ1-2
D: .
size: .

CDR3: CAWSVNSADTQYF
DNA: TGTGCCTGGAGTGTAAACTCCGCAGATACGCAGTATTTT
V: TRBV30
J: TRBJ2-3
D: .
size: few